Each of the 25 T cell receptor beta chains below was sequenced from the same sample in a study of blood T cell repertoires in COVID-19. The table came from immunoSEQ multiplex PCR; TCRdb's copy has only in-frame clones and leaves some out. Altogether around 390,000 clones are present, 87% being singletons, with the ten largest covering about a tenth. The material sequenced was PBMCs or T cells enriched from blood (not recorded which). These receptors all come from a woman aged 45-65 years who had recovered from COVID-19.

This clone was counted once. This chain connects TRBV3-1 (or the pseudogene TRBV3-2) to TRBJ1-2, with a tentative D call TRBD1 (6 bases). Trimming removed 4 bases from V and 7 bases from J, with 16 bases in between. Per the germline V gene, CDR1 is LGHDT and CDR2 is YNNKEL (reference sequence). This CDR3 contains 14 residues. CDR3 loop: CASSPMMGAPGYTF. Here the CDR3 DNA reads TGTGCCAGCAGCCCTATGATGGGGGCCCCTGGCTACACCTTC.

This sequence joins TRBV30 and TRBJ1-1, with TRBD1 matching 7 bases. The J segment lost 0 bases and the V segment lost 0 bases, leaving 4 bases of the junction unmatched. The CDR3 contains 15 residues. CDR1 is GTSNPN, CDR2 SVGIG, per germline (reference sequence). CDR3 nucleotide sequence: TGTGCCTGGAGTGTCCACAGGGGAATGAACACTGAAGCTTTCTTT. It translates to CAWSVHRGMNTEAFF.

As regards this clone: One end of the junction fails to match germline, which may point to a read error. The V gene is TRBV2, the J gene TRBJ1-2; D remains ambiguous. The CDR3 is 13 amino acids. Germline values: CDR1 SNHLY, CDR2 FYNNEI. The CDR3 bases are TGTGCCACCAGTGGTGGGAGGACCTATGGCTACACCTTC. This sequence encodes CATSGGRTYGYTF.

This chain connects TRBV3-1 (or the pseudogene TRBV3-2) to TRBJ1-1; D perhaps matches TRBD1 (6 bases). The CDR3 extends over 14 amino acids. Germline assignment: CDR1 LGHDT and CDR2 YNNKEL (reference sequence). Trimming stripped 6 bases from V and 2 bases from J, with 13 bases between. CDR3 in amino acids: CASSRQAINTEAFF. DNA of the CDR3: TGTGCCAGCAGTCGACAGGCGATCAACACTGAAGCTTTCTTT.

The sample holds one count of this clone. V and J are TRBV7-2 and TRBJ2-1; TRBD1 matches at 7 bases. V lost 4 bases to trimming and J lost 7 bases; unmatched junction nucleotides: 10. The CDR3 is 15 amino acids. The V gene's germline CDR1 is SGHTA and CDR2 FQGNSA. This CDR3 is CASSSGQVPWNEQFF. In nucleotides, the CDR3 is TGTGCCAGCAGCTCCGGACAGGTCCCTTGGAATGAGCAGTTCTTC. Full variable domain (outside the CDR3, taken from reference TRBV7-2 and TRBJ2-1): GAGVSQSPSNKVTEKGKDVELRCDPISGHTALYWYRQSLGQGLEFLIYFQGNSAPDKSGLPSDRFSAERTGGSVSTLTIQRTQQEDSAVYLCASSSGQVPWNEQFFGPGTRLTVL.

This clone showed up just once. The genes are TRBV29-1 and TRBJ1-1, with D perhaps TRBD1 (5 bases). Germline CDR1 is SQVTM and CDR2 is ANQGSEA. The CDR3 covers 13 residues. Trimming stripped 4 bases from V and 3 bases from J, with 12 bases between. As DNA, the CDR3 is TGCAGCGTTGTATTGTCGGGGGACACTGAAGCTTTCTTT. As protein: CSVVLSGDTEAFF.

The chain joins TRBV5-4 to TRBJ2-1, with 10 nucleotides matching TRBD2. CDR3 length equals 16 residues. Germline trimming cut 1 base from V and 6 bases from J; bases unmatched to any gene: 7. Germline lookup yields CDR1 SGHNT and CDR2 YYREEE (reference sequence). The CDR3, as DNA: TGTGCCAGCAGCTTGATTCTAGCGGGGGTTAGCAATGAGCAGTTCTTC. Protein: CASSLILAGVSNEQFF.

The chain carries TRBV7-9 and TRBJ2-7; 7 bases match TRBD1. This CDR3 is 17 amino acids long. V gave up 3 bases and J gave up 2 bases; unmatched junction bases: 13. Germline lookup yields CDR1 SEHNR and CDR2 FQNEAQ (reference sequence). The CDR3 bases are TGTGCCAGCAGCTTGGGCTCAGGGGGACCTCCCCCCTACGAGCAGTACTTC. The encoded protein is CASSLGSGGPPPYEQYF. The full variable domain, in which reference TRBV7-9 and TRBJ2-7 provide the parts outside the CDR3, is DTGVSQNPRHKITKRGQNVTFRCDPISEHNRLYWYRQTLGQGPEFLTYFQNEAQLEKSRLLSDRFSAERPKGSFSTLEIQRTEQGDSAMYLCASSLGSGGPPPYEQYFGPGTRLTVT.

The V gene is TRBV2, the J gene TRBJ1-4; D possibly corresponds to TRBD1 (6 bases). The CDR3 is 14 amino acids. Germline V gene lookup returns CDR1 SNHLY and CDR2 FYNNEI. The V end was cut by 6 bases, the J end by 8 bases, with 16 bases between. In nucleotides, the CDR3 is TGTGCCAGCAGATCCGGGACACCCAGGGAAAAACTGTTTTTT. Translated: CASRSGTPREKLFF. Combining the CDR3 with reference TRBV2 and TRBJ1-4 gives the whole variable domain EPEVTQTPSHQVTQMGQEVILRCVPISNHLYFYWYRQILGQKVEFLVSFYNNEISEKSEIFDDQFSVERPDGSNFTLKIRSTKLEDSAMYFCASRSGTPREKLFFGSGTQLSVL.

This clone was detected only a few times. The rearrangement uses TRBV19 and TRBJ1-4; tentatively, D is TRBD1 (5 bases). The CDR3 spans 14 residues. The ends were cut back, 5 bases at V and 2 bases at J, with 9 bases in the middle. The germline V gene encodes CDR1 LNHDA and CDR2 SQIVND (reference sequence). This chain's CDR3 is CASSQGPTNEKLFF. The DNA of the CDR3 is TGTGCCAGTAGTCAGGGCCCGACTAATGAAAAACTGTTTTTT.

This chain connects TRBV5-8 to TRBJ1-1; no firm D call. This CDR3 has 14 amino acids. The V gene's germline CDR1 is SGHTS and CDR2 YDEGEE. V shed 4 bases and J shed 4 bases, with 14 bases lying between them. CDR3 region: CASSERGRGTEAFF. CDR3 bases: TGTGCCAGCAGCGAGCGTGGACGGGGCACTGAAGCTTTCTTT.

The V gene is TRBV7-9, the J gene TRBJ1-5; D is perhaps TRBD1 (5 bases). The V end lost 2 bases, the J end lost 5 bases, and 19 bases lay between the germline ends. The CDR3 consists of 17 residues. The germline V gene encodes CDR1 SEHNR and CDR2 FQNEAQ (reference sequence). CDR3 nucleotide sequence: TGTGCCAGCAGCTTACGGCGGTTGCAGGGCCCTGATCAGCCCCAGCATTTT. Its translation is CASSLRRLQGPDQPQHF.

V is TRBV5-1 and J is TRBJ2-5; 10 bases agree with TRBD2. Germline V CDR1 and CDR2: SGHRS, YFSETQ. The CDR3 is 15 residues long. The junction had 6 bases not matched to a gene; V was cut back by 3 bases and J by 4 bases. CDR3 sequence reads: CASSSRTSGVETQYF. The CDR3 nucleotides are TGCGCCAGCAGCTCAAGGACTAGCGGTGTAGAGACCCAGTACTTC. Variable domain in full (rest from reference TRBV5-1 and TRBJ2-5): KAGVTQTPRYLIKTRGQQVTLSCSPISGHRSVSWYQQTPGQGLQFLFEYFSETQRNKGNFPGRFSGRQFSNSRSEMNVSTLELGDSALYLCASSSRTSGVETQYFGPGTRLLVL.

The gene calls are TRBV7-3 and TRBJ1-2, with 7 positions matching TRBD1. The J segment lost 2 bases and the V segment lost 5 bases, leaving 8 bases of the junction unmatched. There are 15 residues in the CDR3. The germline gives CDR1 SGHTA, CDR2 FQGTGA. The CDR3 DNA sequence: TGTGCCAGCAGCCCCGGGCCGGGACAGAACTATGGCTACACCTTC. The encoded protein is CASSPGPGQNYGYTF.

This chain links TRBV6-6 with TRBJ2-2; TRBD2 matches at 7 bases. With V trimmed by 8 bases and J by 1 base, 10 bases remained unmatched. The germline gives CDR1 MNHNY, CDR2 SVGAGI (reference sequence). This CDR3 is built from 16 residues. The CDR3: CASRLGGSVNTGELFF. In nucleotides, the CDR3 is TGTGCCAGCCGACTGGGAGGGAGCGTGAACACCGGGGAGCTGTTTTTT.

The J gene is TRBJ2-3, the V gene TRBV5-1; TRBD2 matches at 15 bases. The ends lost 4 bases at V and 4 bases at J; junction bases unmatched: 19. The CDR3 extends over 21 amino acids. Germline V lookup: CDR1 SGHRS, CDR2 YFSETQ. The CDR3 region is CASSTRSPGLAGGSKADTQYF. CDR3 bases: TGCGCCAGCAGCACCAGGTCACCGGGACTAGCGGGGGGTAGTAAAGCAGATACGCAGTATTTT.

As to this clone: Other DNA sequences in this specimen translate into the identical CDR3. J is TRBJ2-7 and V is TRBV5-6; D ambiguous. CDR3 length: 13 amino acids. CDR1 and CDR2 (germline): SGHDT, YYEEEE. Trimming cost V 0 bases and J 0 bases, with 4 bases left between them. The CDR3 region has the DNA TGTGCCAGCAGCTTGGTAGACTCCTACGAGCAGTACTTC. Its translation is CASSLVDSYEQYF.

The V and J genes are TRBV12-3 or TRBV12-4 and TRBJ1-1; D ambiguous. The length of the CDR3 is 13 residues. V lost 6 bases and J lost 0, with 8 bases in between. CDR3 sequence reads: CASSNTVNTEAFF. CDR3 in DNA: TGTGCCAGCAGCAACACAGTGAACACTGAAGCTTTCTTT.

The chain couples TRBV5-6 to TRBJ2-7, with TRBD1 matching over 8 bases. From germline, CDR1 is SGHDT and CDR2 YYEEEE. This CDR3 spans 16 amino acids. The trim removed 2 bases at V and 2 bases at J, leaving 9 bases unmatched. The DNA for the CDR3 is TGTGCCAGCAGCTTACAGACAGGGGTTCCACCCTACGAGCAGTACTTC. As protein: CASSLQTGVPPYEQYF.

The chain couples TRBV5-8 to TRBJ1-2; D may be TRBD1 (6 bases). Trimming left V 2 bases short and J 2 bases short, with 10 bases between. From germline, CDR1 is SGHTS and CDR2 YDEGEE. The CDR3 sequence is 14 residues long. CDR3 coding DNA: TGTGCCAGCAGCTTAGGGGGAAGGAACTATGGCTACACCTTC. Translation gives CASSLGGRNYGYTF. Full variable domain (rest looked up from reference TRBV5-8 and TRBJ1-2): EAGVTQSPTHLIKTRGQQATLRCSPISGHTSVYWYQQALGLGLQFLLWYDEGEERNRGNFPPRFSGRQFPNYSSELNVNALELEDSALYLCASSLGGRNYGYTFGSGTRLTVV.

V usage is TRBV3-1 (or the pseudogene TRBV3-2) and J usage is TRBJ1-1; no firm D call. Between the trimmed V and J ends, which lost 3 bases and 1 base, there was a span of 6 bases. This CDR3 is built from 13 residues. Germline V CDR1 and CDR2: LGHDT, YNNKEL (reference sequence). The CDR3 protein is CASSQQENTEAFF. In nucleotides, the CDR3 is TGTGCCAGCAGCCAGCAGGAGAACACTGAAGCTTTCTTT.

The J gene is TRBJ1-5, the V gene TRBV27, with D perhaps matching TRBD1 (5 bases). The CDR3 has 14 residues. Deletions cut 9 bases from V and 4 bases from J, with 16 bases between. Germline V gene data show CDR1 as MNHEY and CDR2 as SMNVEV (reference sequence). CDR3 DNA sequence: TGTGCCAGAACAACCCGACAGCTTAATCAGCCCCAGCATTTT. It codes for CARTTRQLNQPQHF.

The chain links TRBV7-2 to TRBJ2-7, with D tentatively TRBD2 (5 bases). Trimming took 6 bases from V and 2 from J, leaving 14 bases between them. Germline lookup yields CDR1 SGHTA and CDR2 FQGNSA. The CDR3 has 14 amino acids. CDR3 residues: CASSLGERAYEQYF. As DNA, the CDR3 is TGTGCCAGCAGTCTCGGGGAAAGAGCCTACGAGCAGTACTTC.

The chain joins TRBV5-6 to TRBJ2-1; a weak D match, TRBD2 (5 bases). CDR1 and CDR2 from the germline V gene are SGHDT and YYEEEE. Trimming stripped 4 bases from V and 4 bases from J, with 15 bases between. CDR3 size: 15 residues. This chain's CDR3 is CASSRPMREYNEQFF. The CDR3 DNA reads TGTGCCAGCAGCCGACCCATGAGGGAGTACAATGAGCAGTTCTTC.

The chain links TRBV2 to TRBJ1-5; D gene uncertain. Per germline, CDR1 SNHLY and CDR2 FYNNEI. The CDR3 runs to 15 residues. V lost 3 bases and J 3 bases, leaving 12 bases between the germline ends. The CDR3: CASSDFGQTNQPQHF. The DNA for the CDR3 is TGTGCCAGCAGTGACTTTGGGCAGACCAATCAGCCCCAGCATTTT.